This TCR beta chain was identified during a study of blood T cell repertoires in COVID-19. Whole-study context: The United States, Italy and Spain supplied acute and convalescent COVID-19 samples. PBMCs, B-cell-depleted T cells, or T cells were the source of the cDNA or gDNA that made up the material.

Original analysis: Nucleated cell number was recorded as an estimate derived from reference gene primer amplification. Assay: immunoSEQ multiplex PCR; the TCRdb copy retains only in-frame clones and omits some. V, J and clone size derive from that table, while D and trimming were established from the DNA sequence. The sample has under 300,000 clones; 89% are singletons. This CDR3 is built from 15 residues. V was clipped by 5 bases and J by 9 bases, with 20 bases between them. CDR1 and CDR2 from the germline V gene are SSHAT and FNYEAQ (reference sequence). The TCR was taken from a woman in her forties who had recovered from COVID-19. The chain combines TRBV7-7 with TRBJ2-1; perhaps TRBD2 as D (5 bases). The source material was peripheral blood. The CDR3 region has the DNA TGTGCCAGCAGCCTAGAGGACTTTCCTACGAGTGAGCAGTTCTTC. It yields the protein CASSLEDFPTSEQFF.